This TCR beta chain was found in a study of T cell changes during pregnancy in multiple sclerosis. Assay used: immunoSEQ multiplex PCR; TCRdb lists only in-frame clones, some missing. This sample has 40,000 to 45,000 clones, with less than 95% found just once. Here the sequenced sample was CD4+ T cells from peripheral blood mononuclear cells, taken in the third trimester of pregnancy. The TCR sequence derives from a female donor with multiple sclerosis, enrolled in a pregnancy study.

The CDR3 nucleotides read TGTGCCAGCAGTAGCCTAGCGGGAGGCTCGTACAATGAGCAGTTCTTC. This translates into CASSSLAGGSYNEQFF. The chain joins TRBV28 to TRBJ2-1; 11 positions agree with TRBD2. Germline assignment: CDR1 MDHEN and CDR2 SYDVKM. With V trimmed by 5 bases and J by 4 bases, 7 bases remained unmatched. The CDR3 is made up of 16 amino acids.